One and the same sample provided the 4 T cell receptor beta chains below, sequenced in a study of OX40 agonist ivuxolimab in advanced cancers. Produced via immunoSEQ multiplex PCR; TCRdb's table is partial and in-frame only. Here the sample spans about 68,000 clones, over 65% being singletons. Specimen: CD4+ or CD8+ T cells sorted from blood, collected in a trial of the OX40 agonist ivuxolimab. These receptor sequences come from an adult with an advanced solid tumor such as melanoma, head and neck, liver or kidney cancer.

V is TRBV2 and J is TRBJ2-3, with D possibly matching TRBD1 (5 bases). CDR1 is SNHLY, CDR2 FYNNEI, per germline. Trimming took off 3 bases at V and 5 bases at J, with 15 bases between the two ends. The CDR3 has 15 amino acids. Here the CDR3 DNA reads TGTGCCAGCAGTGATGCGGCAGGGATTGGAGATACGCAGTATTTT. Encoded protein: CASSDAAGIGDTQYF.

This chain uses TRBV5-1 with TRBJ1-1; perhaps TRBD1 as D (6 bases). The CDR3 loop spans 13 amino acids. Germline V gene lookup returns CDR1 SGHRS and CDR2 YFSETQ. Trimming took off 5 bases at V and 2 bases at J, with 10 bases between the two ends. The CDR3 region has the DNA TGCGCCAGCAGAAGGGGGGGCAACACTGAAGCTTTCTTT. It is translated as CASRRGGNTEAFF.

This chain uses TRBV11-3 with TRBJ2-2; a weak D match, TRBD1 (7 bases). CDR1 SGHNT and CDR2 YENEEA come from the germline V gene. The CDR3 consists of 14 residues. The V end lost 2 bases, the J end lost 6 bases, and 10 bases lay between the germline ends. CDR3 bases: TGTGCCAGCAGCTTAACAGGGGAGGCCGGGGAGCTGTTTTTT. It yields the protein CASSLTGEAGELFF.

The J gene is TRBJ1-5, the V gene TRBV10-3; D is uncertain. There are 13 residues in the CDR3. Trimming cost V 4 bases and J 7 bases, with 11 bases left between them. Germline CDR1 is ENHRY and CDR2 is SYGVKD. In DNA, the CDR3 is TGTGCCATCAGTGGGGCCCCGGGGCAGCCCCAGCATTTT. Translation: CAISGAPGQPQHF.